These 15 T cell receptor beta chains share one sample of origin, sequenced in a study of T cells in Graves' hyperthyroidism and ophthalmopathy. Researchers amplified the TCR beta CDR3 regions from RNA transcripts. The TCR CDR3 first-round RT-PCR relied on the HTBI primer set. From the multiplex PCR reads, TCRdb called clonotypes with MiXCR, one entry per CDR3 protein. In the table there are 350,000 to 450,000 distinct CDR3 sequences, roughly 17% of which are singletons. Specimen: blood. The receptors were gathered from a woman in her twenties or thirties with Graves' hyperthyroidism that later progressed to Graves' ophthalmopathy.

Many counts were recorded for this clonotype. The chain recombines TRBV10-3 with TRBJ2-7; D not certain. CDR1 and CDR2 from the germline V gene are ENHRY and SYGVKD. The CDR3 length is 16 residues. The germline V and J ends were trimmed by 0 bases and 3 bases, with 15 bases remaining between them. CDR3 sequence reads: CAISESTIGSSYEQYF. The CDR3 bases are TGTGCCATCAGTGAGTCGACCATAGGTTCGAGCTACGAGCAGTACTTC.

A remark on this clonotype: This may arise from a read error, as a much more abundant clone is one base away. This chain uses TRBV2 with TRBJ1-4; weak D call: TRBD1 (5 bases). CDR3 size: 15 residues. The V and J ends lost 2 bases and 5 bases respectively, with 12 bases between them. In germline, CDR1 is SNHLY, CDR2 FYNNEI. This CDR3 is CASSEPRQRNEKLFF. DNA for the CDR3: TGTGCCAGCAGTGAACCTAGACAGAGAAATGAAAAACTGTTTTTT. Full variable domain (rest looked up from reference TRBV2 and TRBJ1-4): EPEVTQTPSHQVTQMGQEVILRCVPISNHLYFYWYRQILGQKVEFLVSFYNNEISEKSEIFDDQFSVERPDGSNFTLKIRSTKLEDSAMYFCASSEPRQRNEKLFFGSGTQLSVL.

This clonotype has at least ten counts. The chain links TRBV28 to TRBJ2-7; tentative D call: TRBD2 (6 bases). V was cut by 6 bases and J by 1 base, with 16 bases left in between. Germline CDR1 MDHEN, CDR2 SYDVKM. This CDR3 region has 15 residues. CDR3 residues: CASRPGEPRSYEQYF. The CDR3 nucleotides are TGTGCCAGCAGGCCGGGGGAGCCCCGTTCCTACGAGCAGTACTTC.

This chain uses TRBV6-2 or TRBV6-3 with TRBJ2-1; TRBD2 agrees at 10 bases. The CDR3 extends over 16 amino acids. The germline CDR1 and CDR2 sequences are MNHEY and SVGEGT. J was trimmed by 8 bases and V by 7 bases; bases with no gene match: 14. The CDR3 sequence is CASTYSSGGASYEQFF. CDR3 nucleotide sequence: TGTGCCAGCACCTATTCAAGCGGGGGGGCTTCCTATGAGCAGTTCTTC.

This clonotype appeared once. CDR3: CSVGGGTGPPGYTF. In DNA, the CDR3 is TGCAGCGTTGGCGGGGGGACGGGACCTCCTGGCTACACCTTC. The rearrangement uses TRBV29-1 and TRBJ1-2, with TRBD1 as a possible D gene (5 bases). Trimming removed 4 bases from V and 7 bases from J, with 19 bases in between. This CDR3 contains 14 residues. Germline CDR1 reads SQVTM; CDR2 reads ANQGSEA.

On this clonotype itself: A read error may account for a junction end that differs from germline. V usage is TRBV5-1 and J usage is TRBJ2-1; unclear D gene. The CDR3 contains 14 residues. Germline CDR1 SGHRS, CDR2 YFSETQ. The CDR3 spells CASSLDSSYNEQLF. Here the CDR3 DNA reads TGCGCCAGCAGCTTGGATTCGTCCTACAATGAGCAGCTCTTC.

This clonotype showed up many times. This sequence joins TRBV10-3 and TRBJ1-1; D unclear. Germline CDR1 ENHRY, CDR2 SYGVKD. V lost 4 bases and J 4 bases, leaving 10 bases between the germline ends. The CDR3 runs 13 residues. This chain's CDR3 is CAISGRMGTEAFF. The CDR3 region has the DNA TGTGCCATCAGTGGCAGGATGGGCACTGAAGCTTTCTTT.

This clonotype was seen repeatedly, ten times or more. The genes are TRBV19 and TRBJ1-5, with D tentatively TRBD1 (5 bases). Trimming pared 3 bases from V and 0 bases from J, leaving 18 bases between. The CDR3 contains 18 residues. CDR1 and CDR2 from the germline V gene are LNHDA and SQIVND (reference sequence). DNA for the CDR3: TGTGCCAGTAGTATGGGGCAGGAATACCCGTATAGCAATCAGCCCCAGCATTTT. This gives the protein CASSMGQEYPYSNQPQHF.

This clonotype has ten or more counts. The rearrangement joins TRBV3-1 to TRBJ2-5; possibly TRBD2 for D (5 bases). The ends were cut back, 0 bases at V and 5 bases at J, with 10 bases in the middle. This CDR3 comprises 14 residues. From germline, CDR1 is LGHDT and CDR2 YNNKEL (reference sequence). This CDR3 reads CASSQEGWRETQYF. As DNA, the CDR3 is TGTGCCAGCAGCCAAGAGGGGTGGAGGGAGACCCAGTACTTC.

The sample holds many counts of this clonotype. Germline and junction disagree at one end, which may indicate a read error. The chain links TRBV5-1 to TRBJ2-7, with 7 bases aligning to TRBD1. Germline V gene lookup returns CDR1 SGHRS and CDR2 YFSETQ. The CDR3 contains 13 residues. CDR3: CASSLGPGGEQYF. The CDR3 DNA reads as TGTGCCAGCAGCTTAGGGCCAGGGGGCGAGCAGTACTTC.

This clonotype appeared a few times. The chain is built from TRBV28 and TRBJ2-5; possible D gene TRBD1, 6 bases. This CDR3 contains 15 residues. Germline V gene sequence: CDR1 MDHEN, CDR2 SYDVKM. With 7 bases removed from V and 5 bases from J, the gap between germline ends came to 20 bases. CDR3: CASTPTGGDSETQYF. In DNA form, the CDR3 reads TGTGCCAGCACACCGACAGGCGGCGATTCGGAGACCCAGTACTTC.

This clonotype was observed a handful of times. V and J are TRBV6-1 and TRBJ1-2, with no clear D. Germline CDR1 MNHNS, CDR2 SASEGT. V dropped 7 bases and J dropped 6 bases, with 12 bases sitting between them. This CDR3 is 12 amino acids long. Here the CDR3 DNA reads TGTGCCAGCACTAGCGTGGTGGATGGCTACACCTTC. This gives the protein CASTSVVDGYTF.

This clonotype was seen a handful of times. V gene TRBV4-2 combines with J gene TRBJ2-5; tentatively, D is TRBD2 (7 bases). The V end was cut by 0 bases, the J end by 5 bases, with 13 bases between. This CDR3 has 15 residues. Germline V gene lookup returns CDR1 LGHNA and CDR2 YNFKEQ. The CDR3 region is CASSQDWGGWETQYF. As DNA, the CDR3 is TGTGCCAGCAGCCAAGATTGGGGGGGCTGGGAGACCCAGTACTTC.

This clonotype was picked up many times. The chain uses TRBV11-3 and TRBJ2-7; 7 bases map to TRBD2. The V and J ends lost 2 bases and 0 bases, in that order; junction bases with no gene match: 4. Germline V gene data show CDR1 as SGHNT and CDR2 as YENEEA. CDR3 length equals 15 residues. The chain's CDR3 is CASSLNGDYSYEQYF. In nucleotides, the CDR3 is TGTGCCAGCAGCTTAAATGGGGACTACTCCTACGAGCAGTACTTC.

CDR3 region: CSARDRGVAQYF. The CDR3 DNA follows: TGCAGTGCTAGAGACAGGGGCGTGGCCCAGTACTTC. This chain uses TRBV20-1 with TRBJ2-5; TRBD1 is a possible D gene (6 bases). Germline V gene data show CDR1 as DFQATT and CDR2 as SNEGSKA (reference sequence). The CDR3 totals 12 residues. The germline V and J ends were trimmed by 0 bases and 9 bases, with 11 bases remaining between them.